These T cell receptor beta chains were read from a single sample in a study of CD8 T cells in ankylosing spondylitis. Using its own MiXCR run on the 5' RACE reads, TCRdb lists one record per CDR3 protein. This sample has about 700,000 distinct CDR3 sequences, with around 20% found just once. The sample consisted of blood, either unsorted or a sorted T cell fraction (not recorded which). These receptors all stem from a male donor with ankylosing spondylitis. The CDR3 runs from the conserved cysteine through the conserved F or W. D genes are given only for firm matches. Only some rows state a clone size, as once, few, many or a class for expanded clones.

v_gene	j_gene	d_gene	abundance	CDR3nt	CDR3aa
TRBV29-1	TRBJ2-1	-	-	TGCAGCGTTGGAACTAGCCCGAGCTCCTACAATGAGCAGTTCTTC	CSVGTSPSSYNEQFF
TRBV4-1	TRBJ1-6	-	few	TGCGCCAGCAGCCAAGGTGTCCTGTCCGGGAGGGGTTCACCCCTCCACTTT	CASSQGVLSGRGSPLHF
TRBV9	TRBJ2-1	-	few	TGTGCCAGCAGCGTAGGACCTCCGGAATACAATGAGCAGTTCTTC	CASSVGPPEYNEQFF
TRBV9	TRBJ1-2	TRBD1	-	TGTGCCAGCAGCTTCGAGGGACAGGGTAGTGGCTACACCTTC	CASSFEGQGSGYTF
TRBV11-2	TRBJ2-7	-	-	TGTGCCAGCAGCGAAAGGCAGAGATCTTCCTACGAGCAGTACTTC	CASSERQRSSYEQYF
TRBV6-5	TRBJ2-2	TRBD1	few	TGTGCCAGCAGTTTCGGGGACAGCAACACCGGGGAGCTGTTTTTT	CASSFGDSNTGELFF
TRBV5-1	TRBJ1-1	-	many	TGCGCCAGCAGCTGGGTAGGACCGCTGAACACTGAAGCTTTCTTT	CASSWVGPLNTEAFF
TRBV29-1	TRBJ2-1	-	-	TGCAGCGTTGATGCTGACAATGAGCAGTTCTTC	CSVDADNEQFF
TRBV11-2	TRBJ2-1	TRBD2	-	TGTGCCAGCAGCTTAGATCAGGCCAGCGGGGGATTGGTCTTC	CASSLDQASGGLVF
TRBV11-2	TRBJ2-3	TRBD1	few	TGTGCCAGCAGCTCACAGGGGTATACGCAGTATTTT	CASSSQGYTQYF
TRBV20-1	TRBJ2-5	-	few	TGCAGTGCCCGTCCCCCCCAGCAAGAGACCCAGTACTTC	CSARPPQQETQYF
TRBV20-1	TRBJ1-1	-	many	TGCAGTGCTCACAAGGACACTGAAGCTTTCTTT	CSAHKDTEAFF
TRBV28	TRBJ2-3	-	-	TGTGCCAGCAGTGTATCCGGGCCGGGTGGCGGGAGCACAGATACGCAGTATTTT	CASSVSGPGGGSTDTQYF
TRBV20-1	TRBJ2-5	-	-	TGCAGTGCTAGGAGGCAGGGCCTAGAGACCCAGTACTTC	CSARRQGLETQYF
TRBV12-3/TRBV12-4	TRBJ2-7	TRBD2	few	TGTGCCAGCAGTAGGACTAGCGGGCGTTTCTACGAGCAGTACTTC	CASSRTSGRFYEQYF
TRBV6-1	TRBJ2-1	-	many	TGTGCCAGCACGCCGGGACAAGGGTACAATGAGCAGTTCTTC	CASTPGQGYNEQFF
TRBV11-2	TRBJ2-1	-	-	TGTGCCAGCAGCTTAGATCGAAACCTCAGAACGGAGCAGTTCTTC	CASSLDRNLRTEQFF
TRBV28	TRBJ1-2	-	few	TGTGCCAGCACTGAGGGACGGGAAGCTAACTATGGCTACACCTTC	CASTEGREANYGYTF
TRBV12-3/TRBV12-4	TRBJ1-6	-	few	TGTGCCAGCAGTTTAATGCAGGGTGGTAATTCACCCCTCCACTTT	CASSLMQGGNSPLHF
TRBV13	TRBJ2-5	-	few	TGTGCCAGCAGCGGACACAGGGAACAAGAGACCCAGTACTTC	CASSGHREQETQYF
TRBV29-1	TRBJ2-3	-	-	TGCAGCGTTGTTCTCGGGACGACGGATACGCAGTATTTT	CSVVLGTTDTQYF
TRBV5-1	TRBJ2-2	-	many	TGTGCCAGCAGTTTAGAGGGGTACGGGGAGCTGTTTTTT	CASSLEGYGELFF
TRBV29-1	TRBJ2-7	TRBD2	-	TGCAGCGTTGATGGTCTAGCGGGAGATAAGTCCTACGAGCAGTACTTC	CSVDGLAGDKSYEQYF
TRBV20-1	TRBJ2-3	-	few	TGCAGTGCTAGAGATCAATGGGGCACAGATACGCAGTATTTT	CSARDQWGTDTQYF
TRBV11-2	TRBJ1-1	-	few	TGTGCCAGCAGCGCCCCAGGGTTTCCCCCGCCTGAAGCTTTCTTT	CASSAPGFPPPEAFF
TRBV12-3/TRBV12-4	TRBJ2-7	TRBD1	many	TGTGCCAGCAGCCAGGGGACCGGGACAGCCTCCTACGAGCAGTACTTC	CASSQGTGTASYEQYF
TRBV12-3/TRBV12-4	TRBJ2-7	TRBD2	once	TGTGCCAGCAGCAAAACTAGCGGGGGGGCGAACGAGCAGTACTTC	CASSKTSGGANEQYF
TRBV7-8	TRBJ1-5	-	few	TGTGCCAGCAGTAGGGATGATAGCAATCAGCCCCAGCATTTT	CASSRDDSNQPQHF
TRBV12-3/TRBV12-4	TRBJ1-2	-	-	TGTGCCAGCAGTCCCACAGGGAAGAGGGTGGGCTATGGCTACACCTTC	CASSPTGKRVGYGYTF
TRBV12-3/TRBV12-4	TRBJ1-6	TRBD1	few	TGTGCCAGCAGCAGACAGGGACACTCACCCCTCCACTTT	CASSRQGHSPLHF
TRBV20-1	TRBJ1-1	-	-	TGCAGTGCCCAGAGCGCGTGGGGGGACACTGAAGCTTTCTTT	CSAQSAWGDTEAFF
TRBV28	TRBJ1-1	-	-	TGTGCCAGCAGTTTCTTCGGAAGGGGAGAAGCTTTCTTT	CASSFFGRGEAFF
TRBV6-1	TRBJ2-1	-	-	TGTGCCAGCAGTGAAGTACAGGGAGGGAACAATGAGCAGTTCTTC	CASSEVQGGNNEQFF
TRBV5-6	TRBJ2-5	TRBD2	few	TGTGCCAGCAGCGCCATGGGGGGGAGAGAGACCCAGTACTTC	CASSAMGGRETQYF
TRBV29-1	TRBJ1-1	TRBD1	-	TGCAGCGCCGGACAGGACGCCACTGAAGCTTTCTTT	CSAGQDATEAFF
TRBV5-6	TRBJ1-2	TRBD1	-	TGTGCCAGCAGCTTGGGGACAGGGAGATCGGGTGCCTTC	CASSLGTGRSGAF
TRBV5-1	TRBJ1-1	TRBD1	few	TGCGCCAGCGGTAAACAGGGGGCAGGACTGAACACTGAAGCTTTCTTT	CASGKQGAGLNTEAFF
TRBV2	TRBJ2-7	TRBD2	once	TGTGCCAGCAGAACTAGCGGGAGTACCCACGAGCAGTACTTC	CASRTSGSTHEQYF
TRBV9	TRBJ2-2	TRBD2	-	TGTGCCAGCAGCCCTCGGACTAGCGGGGCCCACACCGGGGAGCTGTTTTTT	CASSPRTSGAHTGELFF
TRBV4-1	TRBJ2-5	TRBD2	many	TGCGCCAGCAGCCAAGACATGATAGGAGCGGGAGAGCGGGAGACCCAGTACTTC	CASSQDMIGAGERETQYF
TRBV20-1	TRBJ2-1	-	once	TGCAGTGTTTCTCCGACCTTCCCTGTCTGGAATGAGCAGTTCTTC	CSVSPTFPVWNEQFF
TRBV11-3	TRBJ2-1	-	-	TGTGCCAGCAGCGCAGGGGGGGCCGGGTACAATGAGCAGTTCTTC	CASSAGGAGYNEQFF
TRBV6-5	TRBJ2-1	-	few	TGTGCCAGCAGTTACAGGGACCCTGATTGGAATGAGCAGTTCTTC	CASSYRDPDWNEQFF
TRBV5-1	TRBJ2-1	TRBD2	few	TGCGCCAGCAGCCCCCTGGAGCGGGGGGGCTTCGATGAGCAGTTCTTC	CASSPLERGGFDEQFF
TRBV2	TRBJ1-2	-	-	TGTGCCAGCAGCGAGATTACAGAAAACTATGGCTACACCTTC	CASSEITENYGYTF
TRBV6-5	TRBJ1-6	-	-	TGTGCCAGCAGTTATAGGCTGGGGGACACCTATAATTCACCCCTCCACTTT	CASSYRLGDTYNSPLHF
TRBV15	TRBJ2-2	-	-	TGTGCCACCACCAAATGGGCAGGGGTGAACACCGGGGAGCTGTTTTTT	CATTKWAGVNTGELFF
TRBV3-1	TRBJ1-1	-	few	TGTGCCAGCAGCCAAGGACGGTTCAGCGCCTTGAACACTGAAGCTTTCTTT	CASSQGRFSALNTEAFF
TRBV27	TRBJ2-7	TRBD2	once	TGTGCCAGCAGTTCAGCGGGAGACCACGAGCAGTACTTC	CASSSAGDHEQYF